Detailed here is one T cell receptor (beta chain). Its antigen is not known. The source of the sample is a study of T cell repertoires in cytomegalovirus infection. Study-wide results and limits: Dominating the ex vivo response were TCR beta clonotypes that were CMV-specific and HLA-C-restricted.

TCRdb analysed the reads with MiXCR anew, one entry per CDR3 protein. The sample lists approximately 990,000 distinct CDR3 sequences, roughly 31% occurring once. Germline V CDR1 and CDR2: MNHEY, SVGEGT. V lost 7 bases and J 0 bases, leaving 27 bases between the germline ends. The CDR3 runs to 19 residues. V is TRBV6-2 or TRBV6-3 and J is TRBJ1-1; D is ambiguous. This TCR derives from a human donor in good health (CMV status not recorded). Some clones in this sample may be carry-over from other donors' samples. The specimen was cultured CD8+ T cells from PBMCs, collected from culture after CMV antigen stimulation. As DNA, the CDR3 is TGTGCCAGCAACTCCCGCTTAATGACACACCTGGGGATGAACACTGAAGCTTTCTTT. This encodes CASNSRLMTHLGMNTEAFF.